This T cell receptor beta chain was profiled in a study of memory CD4+ T cells and cytomegalovirus serostatus. Whole-study results and caveats: CMV serostatus prediction reached median AUC roughly 0.95, or 0.91 with US-trained model.

On this clone itself: The antigen remains undetermined.

The sort gate was single viable CD3+CD4+CD8-CD45RO+ cells for memory CD4+ T cells. The assay was immunoSEQ multiplex PCR, and TCRdb's table has in-frame clones only and misses some. The table records about 29,000 clones, more than 70% of them present only once. This CDR3 has 14 amino acids. The germline CDR1 and CDR2 sequences are MNHEY and SVGAGI. Trimming stripped 6 bases from V and 1 base from J, with 11 bases between. The source of this sequence is an adult in good health and CMV-seronegative. The chain is built from TRBV6-5 and TRBJ2-3, with D unclear. Sequencing was done on a sample of memory CD4+ T cells from blood. The DNA of the CDR3 is TGTGCCAGCAGCCGACGGAGTGGCACAGATACGCAGTATTTT. It specifies CASSRRSGTDTQYF.